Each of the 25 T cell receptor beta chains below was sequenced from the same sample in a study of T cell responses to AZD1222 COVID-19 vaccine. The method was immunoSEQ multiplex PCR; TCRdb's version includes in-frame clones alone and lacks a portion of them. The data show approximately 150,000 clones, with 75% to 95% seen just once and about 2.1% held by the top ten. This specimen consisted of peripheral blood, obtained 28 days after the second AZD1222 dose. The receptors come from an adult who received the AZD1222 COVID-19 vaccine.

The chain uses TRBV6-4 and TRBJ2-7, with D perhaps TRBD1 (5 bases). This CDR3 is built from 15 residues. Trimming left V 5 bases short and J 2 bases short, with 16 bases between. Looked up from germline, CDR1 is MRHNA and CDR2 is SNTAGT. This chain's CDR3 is CASSSQGVCPYEQYV. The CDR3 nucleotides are TGTGCCAGCAGTTCCCAAGGGGTCTGCCCCTACGAGCAGTACGTC.

Here the CDR3 DNA reads TGTGCCAGCAGTTTATTTAGGGAGCATGGCTACACCTTC. This translates into CASSLFREHGYTF. V is TRBV27 and J is TRBJ1-2; D gene ambiguous. V was shortened by 1 base and J by 6 bases, with 9 bases between the two germline ends. The length of the CDR3 is 13 residues. CDR1 and CDR2 (germline): MNHEY, SMNVEV (reference sequence).

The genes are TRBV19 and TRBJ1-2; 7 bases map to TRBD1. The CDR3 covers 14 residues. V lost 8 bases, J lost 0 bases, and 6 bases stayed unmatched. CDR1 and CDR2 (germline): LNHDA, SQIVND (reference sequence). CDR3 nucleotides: TGTGCCAGTGCGACGACAGGGTCTAACTATGGCTACACCTTC. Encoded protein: CASATTGSNYGYTF.

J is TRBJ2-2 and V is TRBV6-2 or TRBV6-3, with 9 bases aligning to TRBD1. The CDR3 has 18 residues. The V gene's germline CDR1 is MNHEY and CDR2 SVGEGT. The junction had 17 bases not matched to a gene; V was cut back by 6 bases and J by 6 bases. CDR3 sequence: CASSPMLRDRALPGELFF. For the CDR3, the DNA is TGTGCCAGCAGCCCTATGCTCCGGGACAGGGCGCTCCCCGGGGAGCTGTTTTTT.

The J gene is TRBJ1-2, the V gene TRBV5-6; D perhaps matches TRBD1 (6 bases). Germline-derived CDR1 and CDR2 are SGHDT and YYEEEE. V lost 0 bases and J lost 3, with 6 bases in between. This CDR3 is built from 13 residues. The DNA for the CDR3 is TGTGCCAGCAGCTTGGACAGGGACTATGGCTACACCTTC. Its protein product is CASSLDRDYGYTF.

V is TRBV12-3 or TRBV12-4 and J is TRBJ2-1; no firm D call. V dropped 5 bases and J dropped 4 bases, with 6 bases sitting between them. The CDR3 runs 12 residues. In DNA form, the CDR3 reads TGTGCCAGCAGTCTTGGGTACAATGAGCAGTTCTTC. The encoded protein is CASSLGYNEQFF.

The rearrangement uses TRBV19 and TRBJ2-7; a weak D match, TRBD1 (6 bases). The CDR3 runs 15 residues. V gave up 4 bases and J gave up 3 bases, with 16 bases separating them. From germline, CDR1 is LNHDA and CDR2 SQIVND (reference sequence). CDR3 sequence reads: CASSTPGRGHYEQYF. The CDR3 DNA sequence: TGTGCCAGTAGTACCCCGGGCAGGGGCCACTACGAGCAGTACTTC.

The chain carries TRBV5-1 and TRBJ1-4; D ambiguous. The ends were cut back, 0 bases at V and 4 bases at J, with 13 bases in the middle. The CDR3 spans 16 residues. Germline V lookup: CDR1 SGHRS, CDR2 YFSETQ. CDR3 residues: CASSLGQNGGNEKLFF. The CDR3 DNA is TGCGCCAGCAGCTTGGGCCAAAACGGTGGTAATGAAAAACTGTTTTTT.

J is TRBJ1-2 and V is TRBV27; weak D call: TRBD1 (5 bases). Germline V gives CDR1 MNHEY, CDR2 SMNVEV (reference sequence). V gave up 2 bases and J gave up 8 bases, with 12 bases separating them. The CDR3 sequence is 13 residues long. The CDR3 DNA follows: TGTGCCAGCAGTTTACAGGGATCAGGGGGCTACACCTTC. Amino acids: CASSLQGSGGYTF.

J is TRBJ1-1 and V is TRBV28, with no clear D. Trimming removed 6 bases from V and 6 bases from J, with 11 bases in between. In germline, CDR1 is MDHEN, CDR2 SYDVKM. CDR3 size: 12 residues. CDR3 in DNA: TGTGCCAGCAGGCCTCGGGAGGCTGAAGCTTTCTTT. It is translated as CASRPREAEAFF.

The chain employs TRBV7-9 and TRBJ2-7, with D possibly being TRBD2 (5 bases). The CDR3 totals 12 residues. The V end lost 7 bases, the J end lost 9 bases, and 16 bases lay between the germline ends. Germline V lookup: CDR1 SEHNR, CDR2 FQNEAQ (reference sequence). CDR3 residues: CASIPESGRQYF. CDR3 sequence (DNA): TGTGCCAGCATCCCTGAGTCGGGGAGGCAGTACTTC.

The CDR3 DNA follows: TGTGCCAGCAGCTTAACCGAGAACACTGAAGCTTTCTTT. Residues: CASSLTENTEAFF. The V and J genes are TRBV7-9 and TRBJ1-1, with D uncertain. Trimming took 2 bases from V and 1 from J, leaving 5 bases between them. CDR3 length: 13 amino acids. Looked up from germline, CDR1 is SEHNR and CDR2 is FQNEAQ (reference sequence).

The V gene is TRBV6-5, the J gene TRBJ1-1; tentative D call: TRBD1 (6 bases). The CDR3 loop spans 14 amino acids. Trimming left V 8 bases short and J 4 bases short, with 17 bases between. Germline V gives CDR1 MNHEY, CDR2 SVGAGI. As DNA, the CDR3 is TGTGCCAGCGGCCCGGGGGCCGGCCGCACTGAAGCTTTCTTT. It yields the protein CASGPGAGRTEAFF.

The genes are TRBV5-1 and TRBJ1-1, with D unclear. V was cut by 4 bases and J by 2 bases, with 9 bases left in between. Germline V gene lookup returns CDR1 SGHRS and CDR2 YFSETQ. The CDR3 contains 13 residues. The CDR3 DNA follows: TGCGCCAGCAGCCTACAAGACAACACTGAAGCTTTCTTT. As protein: CASSLQDNTEAFF. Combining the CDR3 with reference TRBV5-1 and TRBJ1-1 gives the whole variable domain KAGVTQTPRYLIKTRGQQVTLSCSPISGHRSVSWYQQTPGQGLQFLFEYFSETQRNKGNFPGRFSGRQFSNSRSEMNVSTLELGDSALYLCASSLQDNTEAFFGQGTRLTVV.

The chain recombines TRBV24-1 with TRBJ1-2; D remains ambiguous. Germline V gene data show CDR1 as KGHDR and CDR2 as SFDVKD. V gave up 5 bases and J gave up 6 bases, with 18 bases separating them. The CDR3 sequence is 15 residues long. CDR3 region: CATSGGRRFIHGYTF. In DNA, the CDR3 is TGTGCCACCAGTGGAGGCAGGAGATTCATTCATGGCTACACCTTC.

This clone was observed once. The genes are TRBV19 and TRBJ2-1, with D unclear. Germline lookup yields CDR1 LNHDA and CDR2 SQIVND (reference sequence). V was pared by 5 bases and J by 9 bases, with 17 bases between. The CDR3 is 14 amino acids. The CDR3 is CASSFLTRWGEQFF. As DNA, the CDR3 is TGTGCCAGTAGTTTCCTGACCCGGTGGGGTGAGCAGTTCTTC.

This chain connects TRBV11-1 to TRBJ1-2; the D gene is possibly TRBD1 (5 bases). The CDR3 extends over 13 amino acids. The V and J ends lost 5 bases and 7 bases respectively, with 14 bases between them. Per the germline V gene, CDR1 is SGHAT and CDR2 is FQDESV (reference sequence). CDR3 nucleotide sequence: TGTGCCAGCAGCCAAGAGGGGTTTGGTGGCTACACCTTC. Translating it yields CASSQEGFGGYTF.

CDR3 coding DNA: TGTGCCAGCAGTTCGGCAGGGTCCAACTTGAACACTGAAGCTTTCTTT. Its translation: CASSSAGSNLNTEAFF. The rearrangement uses TRBV6-5 and TRBJ1-1, with D possibly TRBD1 on 5 matching bases. In germline, CDR1 is MNHEY, CDR2 SVGAGI. This CDR3 contains 16 residues. V dropped 4 bases and J dropped 0 bases, with 15 bases sitting between them.

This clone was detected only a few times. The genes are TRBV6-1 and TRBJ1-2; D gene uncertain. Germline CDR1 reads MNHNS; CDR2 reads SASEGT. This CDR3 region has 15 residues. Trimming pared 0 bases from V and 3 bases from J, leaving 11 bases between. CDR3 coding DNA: TGTGCCAGCAGTGAAGCGCTTTCTTCCTACTATGGCTACACCTTC. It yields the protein CASSEALSSYYGYTF.

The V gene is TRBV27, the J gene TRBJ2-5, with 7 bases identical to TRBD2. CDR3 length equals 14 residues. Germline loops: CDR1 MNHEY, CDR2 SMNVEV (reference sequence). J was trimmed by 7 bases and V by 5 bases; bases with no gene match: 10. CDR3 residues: CASSPGLGERTQYF. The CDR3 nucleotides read TGTGCCAGCAGTCCTGGACTAGGGGAAAGGACCCAGTACTTC.

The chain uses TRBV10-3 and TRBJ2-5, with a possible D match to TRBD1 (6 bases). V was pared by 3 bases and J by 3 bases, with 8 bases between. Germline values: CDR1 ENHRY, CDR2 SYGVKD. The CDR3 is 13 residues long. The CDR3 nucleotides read TGTGCCATCAGTGAAGGGGGAAAAGAGACCCAGTACTTC. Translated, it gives CAISEGGKETQYF.

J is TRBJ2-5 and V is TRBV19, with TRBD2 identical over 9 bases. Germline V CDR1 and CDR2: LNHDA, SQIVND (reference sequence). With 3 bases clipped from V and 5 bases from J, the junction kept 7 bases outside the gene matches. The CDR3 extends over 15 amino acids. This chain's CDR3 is CASSIRRGGGETQYF. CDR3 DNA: TGTGCCAGTAGTATCCGGCGGGGGGGCGGGGAGACCCAGTACTTC.

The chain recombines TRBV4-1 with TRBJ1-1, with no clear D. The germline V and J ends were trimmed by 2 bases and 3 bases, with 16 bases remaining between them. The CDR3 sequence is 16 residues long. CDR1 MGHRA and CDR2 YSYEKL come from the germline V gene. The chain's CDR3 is CASSQLAGPTYTEAFF. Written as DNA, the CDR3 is TGCGCCAGCAGCCAACTCGCGGGCCCGACTTACACTGAAGCTTTCTTT.

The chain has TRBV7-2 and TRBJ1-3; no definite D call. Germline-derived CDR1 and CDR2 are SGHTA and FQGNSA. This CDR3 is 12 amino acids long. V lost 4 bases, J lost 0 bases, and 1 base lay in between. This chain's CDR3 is CASSYSGNTIYF. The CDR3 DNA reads TGTGCCAGCAGCTACTCTGGAAACACCATATATTTT. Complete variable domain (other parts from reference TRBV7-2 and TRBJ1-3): GAGVSQSPSNKVTEKGKDVELRCDPISGHTALYWYRQSLGQGLEFLIYFQGNSAPDKSGLPSDRFSAERTGGSVSTLTIQRTQQEDSAVYLCASSYSGNTIYFGEGSWLTVV.

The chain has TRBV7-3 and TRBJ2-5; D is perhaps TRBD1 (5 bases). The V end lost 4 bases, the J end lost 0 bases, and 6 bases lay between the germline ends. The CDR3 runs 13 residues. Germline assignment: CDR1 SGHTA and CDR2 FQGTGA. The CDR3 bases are TGTGCCAGCAGCTCAGGGTACCAAGAGACCCAGTACTTC. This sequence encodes CASSSGYQETQYF. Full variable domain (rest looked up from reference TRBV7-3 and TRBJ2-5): GAGVSQTPSNKVTEKGKYVELRCDPISGHTALYWYRQSLGQGPEFLIYFQGTGAADDSGLPNDRFFAVRPEGSVSTLKIQRTERGDSAVYLCASSSGYQETQYFGPGTRLLVL.